Listed below are T cell receptor beta chains from one sample, sequenced in a study of human T cells and chemical hapten exposure. TCRdb reprocessed the 5' RACE reads via MiXCR and lists one record per CDR3 protein. The sample shows about 140,000 distinct CDR3 sequences, roughly 4% of them seen only once. The receptors derive from a female donor in good health. The CDR3 runs from the conserved cysteine through the conserved F or W. D genes are given only for firm matches. The listing skips clone size in some rows; elsewhere it reads once, few, many or a size class.

-,TRBV20-1,many,TRBJ2-4,CSATNTVAKNIQYF,TGCAGTGCTACTAACACAGTAGCCAAAAACATTCAGTACTTC
-,TRBV12-3/TRBV12-4,many,TRBJ1-4,CASSLGGVINEKLFF,TGTGCCAGCAGTTTAGGAGGGGTGATAAATGAAAAACTGTTTTTT
-,TRBV6-1,-,TRBJ2-7,CASSSTDEQYF,TGTGCCAGCAGTTCAACGGACGAGCAGTACTTC
TRBD1,TRBV5-1,many,TRBJ2-3,CASSLQGAPTDTQYF,TGCGCCAGCAGCTTACAGGGGGCACCCACAGATACGCAGTATTTT
TRBD1,TRBV20-1,many,TRBJ2-4,CSAKGQGATYLNIQYF,TGCAGTGCTAAGGGACAGGGGGCCACCTACCTAAACATTCAGTACTTC
TRBD2,TRBV18,few,TRBJ2-2,CASSPRHSGGIPNTGELFF,TGTGCCAGCTCACCAAGACACAGCGGGGGGATCCCGAACACCGGGGAGCTGTTTTTT
TRBD1,TRBV12-3/TRBV12-4,many,TRBJ2-1,CASSPTGTGIHEQFF,TGTGCCAGCAGCCCGACCGGGACAGGGATTCATGAGCAGTTCTTC
TRBD2,TRBV7-9,many,TRBJ2-5,CASSRSPGASGDQETQYF,TGTGCCAGCAGCAGATCCCCCGGGGCTAGCGGGGACCAAGAGACCCAGTACTTC
TRBD1,TRBV6-1,many,TRBJ2-5,CASSEVPGDRGRKTQYF,TGTGCCAGCAGTGAAGTCCCTGGGGACAGGGGGCGAAAGACCCAGTACTTC
TRBD1,TRBV20-1,many,TRBJ2-1,CSARRQGALNEQFF,TGCAGTGCTAGGAGACAGGGGGCGTTAAATGAGCAGTTCTTC
-,TRBV6-1,many,TRBJ1-1,CASSTGRLNTEAFF,TGTGCCAGCAGTACCGGACGGCTGAACACTGAAGCTTTCTTT
-,TRBV5-4,many,TRBJ1-2,CASSLKGVLYGYTF,TGTGCCAGCAGCTTGAAAGGGGTCCTCTATGGCTACACCTTC
-,TRBV4-1,many,TRBJ2-1,CASSPYGSSYNEQFF,TGCGCCAGCAGCCCCTATGGCAGCTCCTACAATGAGCAGTTCTTC
-,TRBV7-4,few,TRBJ1-3,CASTLGFWVTEGNTIYF,TGTGCCAGCACGTTGGGATTTTGGGTCACGGAAGGAAACACCATATATTTT
-,TRBV12-3/TRBV12-4,many,TRBJ1-1,CASDSWGEVNTEAFF,TGTGCCAGCGACTCTTGGGGGGAGGTGAACACTGAAGCTTTCTTT
-,TRBV20-1,-,TRBJ2-5,CSASEGVETQYF,TGCAGTGCTAGCGAGGGTGTAGAGACCCAGTACTTC
TRBD2,TRBV12-5,-,TRBJ2-2,CASGWGGQGGKTGELFF,TGTGCTAGTGGTTGGGGGGGTCAGGGCGGAAAAACCGGGGAGCTGTTTTTT
TRBD1,TRBV6-1,many,TRBJ1-2,CASSERTGGSYGYTF,TGTGCCAGCAGTGAGAGGACAGGGGGGAGTTATGGCTACACCTTC
-,TRBV5-1,many,TRBJ2-5,CASSQNARTQETQYF,TGCGCCAGCAGCCAGAACGCCCGGACCCAAGAGACCCAGTACTTC
-,TRBV29-1,many,TRBJ1-2,CSVKDAYYGYTF,TGCAGCGTGAAGGACGCATACTATGGCTACACCTTC
-,TRBV29-1,many,TRBJ1-5,CSALRGPGQPQHF,TGCAGCGCCCTGCGCGGGCCTGGGCAGCCCCAGCATTTT
-,TRBV7-9,many,TRBJ1-6,CASSLIQGFNSPLHF,TGTGCCAGCAGCTTAATCCAGGGGTTCAATTCACCCCTCCACTTT
TRBD1,TRBV5-1,-,TRBJ1-1,CASSPTGKNTEAFF,TGCGCCAGCAGCCCGACAGGGAAGAACACTGAAGCTTTCTTT
-,TRBV5-1,many,TRBJ2-7,CASSLGPAASQDEQYF,TGCGCCAGCAGCTTGGGCCCCGCGGCCTCCCAGGACGAGCAGTACTTC
-,TRBV30,few,TRBJ1-1,CAWSVGMGRVRAFF,TGTGCCTGGAGTGTCGGAATGGGCAGGGTTAGAGCTTTCTTT
TRBD1,TRBV5-1,many,TRBJ1-5,CASSLGGQGGNQPQHF,TGCGCCAGCAGCTTGGGGGGACAGGGTGGCAATCAGCCCCAGCATTTT
TRBD2,TRBV12-3/TRBV12-4,many,TRBJ2-7,CASRLSRGETYEQYF,TGTGCCAGCAGGCTCTCCCGGGGGGAAACCTACGAGCAGTACTTC
-,TRBV6-2/TRBV6-3,many,TRBJ1-2,CASRIGSYGYTF,TGTGCCAGCCGAATAGGATCGTATGGCTACACCTTC
-,TRBV4-2,many,TRBJ1-6,CASSQLSGVSPLHF,TGTGCCAGCAGCCAATTGTCGGGTGTTTCACCCCTCCACTTT
TRBD1,TRBV25-1,many,TRBJ1-5,CASSETGGGQPQHF,TGTGCCAGCAGTGAAACAGGGGGAGGTCAGCCCCAGCATTTT
TRBD1,TRBV7-3,many,TRBJ2-2,CASSSQTGDTGELFF,TGTGCCAGCAGCTCACAGACAGGGGACACCGGGGAGCTGTTTTTT
-,TRBV21-1,many,TRBJ2-7,CASSKVGGAIISEQYF,TGTGCCAGCAGCAAAGTAGGGGGCGCAATCATATCGGAGCAGTACTTC
TRBD1,TRBV6-5,-,TRBJ1-1,CDSSYSLGQGEAFF,TGTGACAGCAGTTACTCGTTGGGACAGGGTGAAGCTTTCTTT
TRBD1,TRBV11-3,many,TRBJ2-5,CASSLRQGRHGETQYF,TGTGCCAGCAGCTTACGACAGGGACGGCATGGAGAGACCCAGTACTTC
TRBD2,TRBV12-3/TRBV12-4,many,TRBJ2-3,CASGPGTSGYTDTQYF,TGTGCCAGCGGCCCCGGGACTAGCGGGTACACAGATACGCAGTATTTT
-,TRBV7-2,many,TRBJ1-3,CASSPSSGRSGNTIYF,TGTGCCAGCAGCCCGAGTTCGGGGCGCTCTGGAAACACCATATATTTT
-,TRBV25-1,-,TRBJ2-3,CASSGDCSTDTQYF,TGTGCCAGCAGTGGGGACTGTAGCACAGATACGCAGTATTTT
-,TRBV7-2,-,TRBJ1-5,CASSPGDYGNQPQHF,TGTGCCAGCAGCCCGGGGGATTACGGCAATCAGCCCCAGCATTTT
-,TRBV7-9,many,TRBJ2-3,CASSFSQSGDTQYF,TGTGCCAGCAGCTTTTCCCAGTCCGGAGATACGCAGTATTTT
-,TRBV27,few,TRBJ2-3,CASSYGTAGGDTQYF,TGTGCCAGCAGTTACGGGACAGCAGGAGGGGATACGCAGTATTTT
TRBD1,TRBV5-1,many,TRBJ2-3,CASSQGQPDTDTQYF,TGCGCCAGCAGCCAGGGACAGCCAGACACAGATACGCAGTATTTT
-,TRBV4-2,many,TRBJ2-7,CASSQEALTYEQYF,TGTGCCAGCAGCCAAGAGGCACTGACCTACGAGCAGTACTTC
TRBD1,TRBV5-5,few,TRBJ2-7,CASSRDSSSYEQYF,TGTGCCAGCAGCAGGGACAGTTCATCCTACGAGCAGTACTTC
-,TRBV5-1,many,TRBJ1-1,CASKRVGTEAFF,TGCGCCAGCAAGAGGGTGGGCACTGAAGCTTTCTTT
-,TRBV11-1,many,TRBJ2-5,CASSLGGQEMETQYF,TGTGCCAGCAGCTTAGGGGGCCAGGAGATGGAGACCCAGTACTTC
-,TRBV3-1,-,TRBJ1-6,CASSQELGGAGHAPLHF,TGTGCCAGCAGCCAAGAATTAGGAGGCGCCGGTCACGCACCCCTCCACTTT